The rows below give T cell receptor beta chains drawn from one sample of a study of CD8 T cells in ankylosing spondylitis. TCRdb reprocessed the 5' RACE reads with MiXCR, giving one entry per CDR3 protein. This table has about 140,000 distinct CDR3 sequences, roughly 7.7% appearing once. The sequencing input was synovial fluid, either unsorted or a sorted T cell fraction (not recorded which). The receptors were sampled from a male donor with ankylosing spondylitis. Each CDR3 is given with its conserved first and last residue. The D gene is left open where the match is weak. A row's size may be missing; if present it is once, few, many or a size class.

j_call,clone_size,d_call,v_call,cdr3_aa,cdr3_nt
TRBJ2-5,NA,NA,TRBV7-2,CASSLWGTETQYF,TGTGCCAGCAGCTTATGGGGGACGGAGACCCAGTACTTC
TRBJ2-1,many,NA,TRBV20-1,CSAIPAGQTMMQFF,TGCAGTGCTATCCCCGCGGGACAGACAATGATGCAGTTCTTC
TRBJ1-6,NA,TRBD1,TRBV2,CASRWDRENSPLHF,TGTGCCAGCAGGTGGGACAGGGAAAATTCACCCCTCCACTTT
TRBJ2-1,many,NA,TRBV29-1,CSSPALGDREQFF,TGCAGCTCCCCTGCACTCGGGGATCGTGAGCAGTTCTTC
TRBJ1-6,NA,NA,TRBV7-2,CASSPSGTGLYSPLHF,TGTGCCAGCAGCCCTAGCGGGACGGGTCTTTATTCACCCCTCCACTTT
TRBJ2-3,many,TRBD2,TRBV10-3,CAISVGRADHTDTQYF,TGTGCCATCAGTGTGGGGAGGGCCGACCACACAGATACGCAGTATTTT
TRBJ2-5,few,NA,TRBV4-3,CASSRGGAQETQYF,TGCGCCAGCAGCCGTGGAGGGGCCCAAGAGACCCAGTACTTC
TRBJ2-1,few,NA,TRBV20-1,CSAFLVLSSYNEQFF,TGCAGTGCTTTTTTAGTGTTGAGCTCCTACAATGAGCAGTTCTTC
TRBJ2-3,few,TRBD2,TRBV2,CASRERGYTDTQYF,TGTGCCAGCCGGGAGCGGGGTTACACAGATACGCAGTATTTT
TRBJ2-3,many,TRBD2,TRBV4-1,CASSRPGLAGALENTQYF,TGCGCCAGCAGCCGACCGGGACTAGCGGGGGCCCTCGAGAATACGCAGTATTTT
TRBJ1-4,NA,NA,TRBV7-2,CASSLGGGQKLFF,TGTGCCAGCAGCTTGGGGGGTGGACAAAAACTGTTTTTT
TRBJ2-4,few,TRBD1,TRBV25-1,CASSEFSGTGAKNIQYF,TGTGCCAGCAGTGAATTTTCAGGGACAGGGGCCAAAAACATTCAGTACTTC
TRBJ2-1,NA,TRBD1,TRBV2,CASAKEQGALQQFF,TGTGCCTCAGCAAAGGAACAGGGGGCGCTTCAGCAGTTCTTC
TRBJ1-4,many,TRBD1,TRBV10-3,CAIRDRGSEKLFF,TGTGCCATCAGGGACAGGGGATCTGAAAAACTGTTTTTT
TRBJ1-1,NA,TRBD1,TRBV6-1,CASRRQGSTEAFF,TGTGCCAGCAGGAGACAGGGGAGCACTGAAGCTTTCTTT
TRBJ1-5,many,TRBD1,TRBV6-1,CASSEPGQGSQPQHF,TGTGCCAGCAGCGAACCGGGACAGGGAAGTCAGCCCCAGCATTTT
TRBJ2-1,few,NA,TRBV12-5,CASGLGQGSINEQFF,TGTGCTAGTGGTTTGGGGCAGGGTTCGATCAATGAGCAGTTCTTC
TRBJ1-2,few,TRBD1,TRBV5-6,CATQGAANYGYTF,TGTGCCACCCAGGGGGCCGCGAACTATGGCTACACCTTC
TRBJ1-4,NA,NA,TRBV20-1,CSARRQDLEKLFF,TGCAGTGCTAGACGGCAGGACTTGGAAAAACTGTTTTTT
TRBJ2-2,few,NA,TRBV5-1,CASSLAGSSGELFF,TGCGCCAGCAGCTTGGCCGGGTCGTCCGGGGAGCTGTTTTTT
TRBJ2-7,many,TRBD1,TRBV5-1,CASSLRPRGTRQGSSYEQYF,TGCGCCAGCAGCTTGCGGCCCCGAGGGACCCGACAGGGGAGCTCCTACGAGCAGTACTTC
TRBJ2-1,many,TRBD1,TRBV6-1,CASTHRDRLYNEQFF,TGTGCCAGCACCCATCGGGACAGGTTATACAATGAGCAGTTCTTC
TRBJ2-7,NA,NA,TRBV18,CASSLYQSSYEQYF,TGTGCCAGCTCACTGTATCAGAGCTCCTACGAGCAGTACTTC
TRBJ2-2,many,NA,TRBV2,CASNRDITGELFF,TGTGCCAGCAATCGGGACATCACCGGGGAGCTGTTTTTT
TRBJ2-5,many,TRBD2,TRBV24-1,CATSLRAGVETQYF,TGTGCCACCTCCCTACGCGCGGGAGTGGAGACCCAGTACTTC
TRBJ1-2,many,NA,TRBV28,CASSPGPLYGYTF,TGTGCCAGCAGTCCGGGTCCTCTATATGGCTACACCTTC
TRBJ2-3,many,TRBD2,TRBV5-4,CASSATSGGALGADTQYF,TGTGCCAGCAGCGCGACTAGCGGGGGGGCTTTGGGGGCAGATACGCAGTATTTT
TRBJ2-3,many,NA,TRBV4-1,CASSQEVRGSYADTQYF,TGCGCCAGCAGCCAAGAGGTTAGGGGGAGTTACGCAGATACGCAGTATTTT
TRBJ2-7,few,NA,TRBV27,CASSSLKTAAYEQYF,TGTGCCAGCAGTTCTCTGAAGACAGCAGCCTACGAGCAGTACTTC